This TCR beta chain was documented in a study of vaccination effects on CD4 cells after COVID-19. The CDR3 totals 16 residues. Germline V gene lookup returns CDR1 MDHEN and CDR2 SYDVKM. Trimming took 8 bases from V and 1 from J, leaving 20 bases between them. The table came from immunoSEQ multiplex PCR; TCRdb's copy has only in-frame clones and leaves some out. The sample yields 23,000 or so clones, 81% seen once. Comment on this clone: Antigen unknown.

Before sequencing took place, the ViraFEST assay used viral peptide pools to expand antigen-specific CD4+ T cells. When ten to eleven days of culture had elapsed, CD4+ T cells were isolated. Participants received two doses of either the BNT162b2 or mRNA-1273 vaccine. The specimen comprised CD4+ T cells from PBMCs cultured with SARS-CoV-2 spike peptides, sampled after COVID-19 vaccination. This chain uses TRBV28 with TRBJ1-1, with D maybe TRBD1 (5 bases). The receptor was derived from a human donor who received a COVID-19 vaccine. Some clones in this sample may be carry-over from other donors' samples. In DNA, the CDR3 is TGTGCCAGCCCCAGGGACCGCGCGGGTACGAACACTGAAGCTTTCTTT. Amino acid sequence: CASPRDRAGTNTEAFF.